Here is one TCR beta chain with its context. Its antigen is unidentified. The CDR3 ends on some other residue instead of the conserved phenylalanine or tryptophan, so this is likely a read error. It is unclear where the CDR3 begins or ends on the DNA, so no DNA is shown, and the CDR3 is as TCRdb lists it. The data stem from a study of T cell repertoires in cytomegalovirus infection. About the research overall: TCR beta signatures that were public indicated CMV infection and matching HLA type.

TCRdb recomputed calls from the reads with MiXCR, one row per CDR3 protein. The sample shows 680,000 or so distinct CDR3 sequences, less than 40% of them seen only once. From germline, CDR1 is SEHNR and CDR2 FQNEAQ (reference sequence). Including both end residues, the CDR3 is 11 amino acids long. Whole-study findings and limits: In two of eight donors, the top clonotype was HLA-C-restricted CMV-specific.

The sequenced sample consisted of PBMCs. This TCR was sampled from a human donor in good health (CMV status not recorded). Some clones in this sample may be carry-over from other donors' samples. The chain combines TRBV7-9 with TRBJ2-7; TRBD1 was called by the table and not checked on the DNA. This CDR3 is CASSLDGPPGL.